Sequencing of this TCR beta chain was carried out in a study of blood T cell repertoires in COVID-19. Donors were grouped by their self-reported clinical history. Either two negative PCRs, clearance, or symptom resolution qualified Cohort 3 donors as recovered. Some clones are missing from TCRdb's copy, which holds only in-frame ones; the method was immunoSEQ multiplex PCR. Altogether 270,000 or so clones are present, about four fifths being singletons, with the ten largest covering approximately 3.6%. Per the germline V gene, CDR1 is SGHDT and CDR2 is YYEEEE. V lost 0 bases and J lost 3, with 10 bases in between. This CDR3 is built from 14 residues.

The rearrangement joins TRBV5-6 to TRBJ2-7; a possible D gene is TRBD1 (6 bases). The sample comprised PBMCs or T cells enriched from blood (not recorded which). The receptor comes from a man aged 50 to 60 who had recovered from COVID-19. This CDR3 reads CASSLGQGIYEQYF. CDR3 nucleotide sequence: TGTGCCAGCAGCTTGGGGCAGGGGATCTACGAGCAGTACTTC.